This TCR beta chain was sequenced for a study of control samples from healthy donors and cancer patients. Trimming removed 3 bases from V and 8 bases from J, with 8 bases in between. The length of the CDR3 is 12 residues. CDR1 MGHRA and CDR2 YSYEKL come from the germline V gene. This clone was recorded a few times. TCRdb keeps only in-frame clones here, not all; method: immunoSEQ multiplex PCR. Of 200,000 or so clones in the sample, roughly nine tenths were seen once. The chain employs TRBV4-1 and TRBJ1-3; no clear D gene. Source material: blood. The TCR sequence derives from a young man in good health. As DNA, the CDR3 is TGCGCCAGCAGCCAGAGCCAGGACACCATATATTTT. Protein sequence: CASSQSQDTIYF.